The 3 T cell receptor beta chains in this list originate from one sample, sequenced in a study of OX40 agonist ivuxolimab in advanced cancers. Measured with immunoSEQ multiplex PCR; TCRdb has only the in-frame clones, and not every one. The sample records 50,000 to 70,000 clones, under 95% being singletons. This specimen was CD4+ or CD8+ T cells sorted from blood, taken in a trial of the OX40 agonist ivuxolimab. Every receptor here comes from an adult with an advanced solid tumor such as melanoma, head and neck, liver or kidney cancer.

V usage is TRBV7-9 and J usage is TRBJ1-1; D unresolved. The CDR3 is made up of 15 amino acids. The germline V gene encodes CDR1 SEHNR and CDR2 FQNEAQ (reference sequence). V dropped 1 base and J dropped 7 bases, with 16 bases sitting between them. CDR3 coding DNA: TGTGCCAGCAGCTTAGGGGGATTTGGAGAGCGTGAAGCTTTCTTT. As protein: CASSLGGFGEREAFF.

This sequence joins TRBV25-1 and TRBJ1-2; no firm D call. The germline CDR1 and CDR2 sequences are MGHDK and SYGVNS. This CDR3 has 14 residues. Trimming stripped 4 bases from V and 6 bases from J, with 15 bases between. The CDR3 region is CASSAPETRHGYTF. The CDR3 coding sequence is TGTGCCAGCAGTGCCCCAGAAACCAGACATGGCTACACCTTC.

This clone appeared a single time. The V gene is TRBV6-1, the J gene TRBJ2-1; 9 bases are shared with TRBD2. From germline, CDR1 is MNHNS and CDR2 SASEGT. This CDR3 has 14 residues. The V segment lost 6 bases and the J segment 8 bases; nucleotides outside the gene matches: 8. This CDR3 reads CASRTSGHNDEQFF. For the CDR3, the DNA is TGTGCCAGCAGGACTAGCGGTCATAATGATGAGCAGTTCTTC.